A selection of T cell receptor beta chains follows, all from one sample in a study of blood T cell repertoires in COVID-19. Produced via immunoSEQ multiplex PCR; TCRdb's table is partial and in-frame only. Among under 300,000 clones listed, 90% were seen once. The sample was peripheral blood. Source of these receptors: a middle-aged woman with acute or convalescent COVID-19. The CDR3 runs from the conserved cysteine through the conserved F or W. The D gene is left open where the match is weak. Clone size is stated in some rows and not others, as once, few, many or a class when expanded.

j_call clone_size v_call d_call cdr3_nt cdr3_aa
TRBJ1-1 few TRBV2 TRBD1 TGTGCCAGCAGTGACCGAAGACAGGGGAACACTGAAGCTTTCTTT CASSDRRQGNTEAFF
TRBJ2-3 NA TRBV7-9 NA TGTGCCAGCAGCTTAAACAGTAGGCTTAGCACAGATACGCAGTATTTT CASSLNSRLSTDTQYF
TRBJ1-2 NA TRBV7-2 NA TGTGCCAGCAGCTACGGACAGCTACAGAGGTGGGGCTACACCTTC CASSYGQLQRWGYTF
TRBJ2-3 NA TRBV15 NA TGTGCCACAACAGGGACAGATACGCAGTATTTT CATTGTDTQYF
TRBJ2-3 NA TRBV10-2 TRBD2 TGCGCCAGCAGTGAGTCTTCGAGACTAGCCTATGGAACAGATACGCAGTATTTT CASSESSRLAYGTDTQYF
TRBJ1-1 NA TRBV14 NA TGTGCCAGCAGCCACAGACAGGCTACGTACACTGAAGCTTTCTTT CASSHRQATYTEAFF
TRBJ2-5 few TRBV10-1 NA TGCGCCAGCAGTGAATCACAGAGGGGGGGGGCCCAGTACTTC CASSESQRGGAQYF
TRBJ1-1 NA TRBV19 TRBD1 TGTGCCAGTAGAAGCCAGGGGGCAACCTTCACTGAAGCTTTCTTT CASRSQGATFTEAFF
TRBJ1-5 NA TRBV10-1 NA TGCGCCAGCATAAGAGGGCCATACAATCAGCCCCAGCATTTT CASIRGPYNQPQHF
TRBJ1-5 NA TRBV2 NA TGTGCCAGCAGTGTTAACAGGAATCAGCCCCAGCATTTT CASSVNRNQPQHF
TRBJ2-5 once TRBV19 TRBD1 TGTGCCAGTAGCCGACAGGGGAGAGAGACCCAGTACTTC CASSRQGRETQYF
TRBJ1-2 NA TRBV5-4 NA TGTGCCAGCAGCTTGGTGGGGGCAGGGGATGGCTACACCTTC CASSLVGAGDGYTF
TRBJ1-5 NA TRBV6-1 NA TGTGCCAGCAGTGGCGAAGGGACAATCTCGTCCAATCAGCCCCAGCATTTT CASSGEGTISSNQPQHF
TRBJ2-3 NA TRBV10-3 NA TGTGCCACCGCCGAACCACAGGGAGTTAGGACAGATACGCAGTATTTT CATAEPQGVRTDTQYF
TRBJ2-3 NA TRBV27 NA TGTGCCAGCAGTTTCGGCAGGGCGGCAGATACGCAGTATTTT CASSFGRAADTQYF
TRBJ1-3 NA TRBV3-1/TRBV3-2 NA TGTGCCAGCAGCCAAACAGGGAACTCTGGAAACACCATATATTTT CASSQTGNSGNTIYF
TRBJ1-4 NA TRBV15 TRBD1 TGTGCCACCAGCAGCGGGGGAGGACAGGCCACTAATGAAAAACTGTTTTTT CATSSGGGQATNEKLFF
TRBJ2-1 NA TRBV28 TRBD2 TGTGCCAGCAGTTTAACGGGGGGGCCTCACAATGAGCAGTTCTTC CASSLTGGPHNEQFF
TRBJ1-1 NA TRBV6-5 NA TGTGCCAGCAGCGCCGGTTCGGGGAACACTGAAGCTTTCTTT CASSAGSGNTEAFF
TRBJ1-2 NA TRBV7-2 TRBD1 TGTGCCAGCAGCTTGGAACAGGGGGCAAGTTATGGCTACACCTTC CASSLEQGASYGYTF
TRBJ2-2 NA TRBV30 NA TGTGCCCTTAGACCCGACTTGCACGGGGAGCTGTTTTTT CALRPDLHGELFF
TRBJ1-5 NA TRBV10-2 NA TGCGCCAGCCAACAGGTCCCAGAGAGCAATCAGCCCCAGCATTTT CASQQVPESNQPQHF
TRBJ2-4 NA TRBV6-1 NA TGTGCCAGCAGTGACGGGGACACACTTCAGTACTTC CASSDGDTLQYF